This paragraph reports one T cell receptor (beta chain). Its antigen remains unidentified. No base quality values were provided; no much bigger clone lies one nucleotide off. Donors were healthy HIV-negative adults with no recently reported acute infections or vaccinations. All donors were Caucasian adults living in Nashville, Tennessee, USA. CD8 memory samples consisted of magnetically selected CD45RO+ cells combined with CCR7-negative CD45RA+ effector memory (TemRA) cells. After blood collection by leukapheresis, PBMCs were isolated using Ficoll-Histopaque density gradient centrifugation and then cryopreserved in the vapor phase of liquid nitrogen. Analytical flow cytometry was used to check the purity and quantity of every magnetically sorted T cell population. Genomic DNA was isolated from every sorted fraction and measured by UV absorbance on a Nanodrop 2000c. This sample is drawn from a study of shared clonotypes between healthy human individuals (dated by TCRdb to the early 2020s). About the full investigation: The cohort comprised two women and three men aged 18 to 49 years. For each donor, three plates each were used for CD4 naive and CD4 memory, two plates were used for CD8 naive, and one plate was used for CD8 memory. Blood TCR repertoires of five healthy adults were deeply sequenced to estimate repertoire size and the extent of clonotype sharing between individuals. To increase sequencing depth and limit assay-specific biases, TCR repertoire library preparation and sequencing were carried out by different laboratories using diverse techniques. Each donor's leukapheresis produced roughly between about 0.85 and 10 billion PBMCs. What the study reported, not specific to this receptor: Sampling was limited to blood, and TCR repertoires in tissue likely differ from TCR repertoires in blood. Compared with non-shared clonotypes, clonotypes shared by all four sorted-subset donors had higher generation probabilities. Larger estimated clonotype richness was generally found for naive subsets than for memory subsets. Even with the large sequencing depth, rarefaction of the sorted-subset datasets indicated that sequencing was incomplete. Based on pairwise subsampling, the degree of clonotype sharing among donors was expected to be affected by sequencing depth. The genetic and exposure-history diversity represented was limited by the small number of donors. Sharing across several donors was observed for 5% to 6.5% of naive CD4, 3% to 4% of naive CD8, about 2.3% of memory CD4, and approximately 0.41% of memory CD8 clonotypes.

TCR CDR3 regions were amplified from genomic DNA by multiplex PCR using the deep immunoSEQ assay. Extracted genomic DNA from each cell subset was distributed evenly across all wells of several immunoSEQ 96-well plates, and each plate was treated as a replicate. Each replicate PCR for sorted subsets received about 210 ng genomic DNA, equal to some 32,000 T cell genomes. The purified libraries were quantified using a Qubit 3.0 fluorometer, sized with a Bioanalyzer 2100, and then quantified again using the KAPA Library Quantification kit. Every immunoSEQ 96-well plate was sequenced on a separate single-read 150-cycle Illumina NextSeq 550 flow cell. Under the source paper's analysis protocol: Because only junctional sequences without quality scores were contained in the immunoSEQ output, filtering matching that applied to full-length reads could not be performed. To assign V/J genes and CDR3, sequences were annotated using PyIR, a Python wrapper for IgBLAST v1.9, with IMGT germline references. Reads were filtered out if the reads had weak V/J assignments (E-value above 1e-6), no CDR3, stop codons, out-of-frame junctions, or ambiguous translated residues. V3J clonotypes were defined as sequences sharing the same inferred V gene, J gene, and CDR3 amino acid sequence. To compute the percentage overlap between repertoires, the number of shared unique clonotypes was divided by the size of the smaller repertoire. Richness of each repertoire was evaluated using RTK rarefaction, the Chao1 estimator, and Recon v2.1 estimates of unobserved clonotypes. OLGA was used to compute generation probabilities for all TCRbeta clonotypes that the gDNA method yielded from four donors. In its TCRdb copy, this immuneACCESS table keeps in-frame sequences only and misses some clones. Where compared with another copy, unresolved V genes explain less than half of these, and the others have no known cause. V and J calls and clone size come straight from that table; D and trimming were deduced from the DNA. This sample holds approximately 110,000 clones; about 70% were observed only once. Together, the top ten hold around 25% of the sample.

Measured from the cysteine to the phenylalanine, the CDR3 is 14 residues long. Kept here is only the CDR3 DNA, which spans 42 bases and is read in frame from base 1. CDR1 MGHDK and CDR2 SYGVNS were looked up in the germline V gene. V lost 3 bases and J lost 7 bases; the stretch between them is 13 bases long. Sequenced: memory CD8+ T cells sorted from blood. Sample cell subset or site, as interpreted from the label and publication: CD45RO+ cells pooled with CCR7-negative TemRA cells. The sequence was obtained from a woman in her thirties in good health. The chain joins TRBV25-1 to TRBJ2-1, with an unclear D gene assignment. Here is the DNA: TGTGCCAGCAGTGATGGGGAAGGGAAAAATGAGCAGTTCTTC. This encodes CASSDGEGKNEQFF. Supplemented by the reference TRBV25-1 and TRBJ2-1 proteins around the CDR3, the complete variable domain is EADIYQTPRYLVIGTGKKITLECSQTMGHDKMYWYQQDPGMELHLIHYSYGVNSTEKGDLSSESTVSRIRTEHFPLTLESARPSHTSQYLCASSDGEGKNEQFFGPGTRLTVL.